These 3 T cell receptor beta chains share one sample of origin, sequenced in a study of CD8 T cells in Susac syndrome. After extraction with the RNeasy kit, about 0.45 to 1 ug of the RNA was reverse transcribed using random hexamers. MiXCR, run by TCRdb on the immunoSEQ multiplex PCR reads, gives a single entry per CDR3 protein. This table holds around 160,000 distinct CDR3 sequences, approximately 92% found once. What was sequenced was CD4+ T cells from PBMCs. Receptor source: a human donor in good health.

V and J are TRBV15 and TRBJ2-7, with TRBD1 as a possible D gene (5 bases). Deletions cut 3 bases from V and 3 bases from J, with 9 bases between. The germline gives CDR1 LNHNV, CDR2 YYDKDF (reference sequence). The CDR3 is 13 amino acids. The CDR3 nucleotides read TGTGCCACCAGCAGGGACATGAGCTACGAGCAGTACTTC. It encodes CATSRDMSYEQYF. The full variable domain, rest sourced from reference TRBV15 and TRBJ2-7, is DAMVIQNPRYQVTQFGKPVTLSCSQTLNHNVMYWYQQKSSQAPKLLFHYYDKDFNNEADTPDNFQSRRPNTSFCFLDIRSPGLGDTAMYLCATSRDMSYEQYFGPGTRLTVT.

This clonotype was detected only once. The rearrangement links TRBV6-1 to TRBJ1-4, with no clear D. V dropped 2 bases and J dropped 6 bases, with 7 bases sitting between them. The CDR3 consists of 13 residues. The germline V gene encodes CDR1 MNHNS and CDR2 SASEGT. As DNA, the CDR3 is TGTGCCAGCAGTGAATCTATCGATGAAAAACTGTTTTTT. It yields the protein CASSESIDEKLFF.

This clonotype was recorded once. The genes are TRBV12-3 or TRBV12-4 and TRBJ2-7, with D unclear. CDR3 length: 13 amino acids. Between the trimmed V and J ends, which lost 1 base and 5 bases, there was a span of 9 bases. The CDR3 region is CASSLVGKDEQYF. CDR3 bases: TGTGCCAGCAGTTTAGTTGGTAAGGACGAGCAGTACTTC.